These 6 T cell receptor beta chains came from one sample sequenced in a study of blood T cell repertoires in COVID-19. Produced via immunoSEQ multiplex PCR; TCRdb's table is partial and in-frame only. The profile shows about 140,000 clones, approximately 88% of them singletons. Material: peripheral blood. These receptors were obtained from a man in his 60s with active or convalescent COVID-19.

The chain carries TRBV11-2 and TRBJ2-7; D is undetermined. Trimming cost V 3 bases and J 6 bases, with 12 bases left between them. CDR3 length: 13 residues. Germline V lookup: CDR1 SGHAT, CDR2 FQNNGV. The CDR3 DNA follows: TGTGCCAGCAGCTTCAGACAAGGAACCGAGCAGTACTTC. Translation gives CASSFRQGTEQYF.

J is TRBJ2-2 and V is TRBV11-2; TRBD2 matches at 11 bases. CDR1 SGHAT and CDR2 FQNNGV come from the germline V gene. V gave up 5 bases and J gave up 3 bases; unmatched junction bases: 5. There are 16 residues in the CDR3. The CDR3 DNA sequence: TGTGCCAGCAGCCCCGGGACTAGCGGATACACCGGGGAGCTGTTTTTT. Its translation: CASSPGTSGYTGELFF. Full variable domain (remainder filled in from reference TRBV11-2 and TRBJ2-2): EAGVAQSPRYKIIEKRQSVAFWCNPISGHATLYWYQQILGQGPKLLIQFQNNGVVDDSQLPKDRFSAERLKGVDSTLKIQPAKLEDSAVYLCASSPGTSGYTGELFFGEGSRLTVL.

This sequence joins TRBV19 and TRBJ2-7; TRBD2 might be the D (6 bases). V lost 11 bases, J lost 0 bases, and 14 bases lay in between. CDR1 and CDR2 from the germline V gene are LNHDA and SQIVND (reference sequence). The CDR3 totals 13 residues. This chain's CDR3 is CACSLATSYEQYF. The CDR3 DNA follows: TGTGCCTGTTCCCTAGCGACCTCCTACGAGCAGTACTTC.

The chain combines TRBV25-1 with TRBJ2-3; a weak D match, TRBD2 (5 bases). The germline V gene has CDR1 MGHDK and CDR2 SYGVNS. CDR3 length: 14 residues. V dropped 1 base and J dropped 7 bases, with 12 bases sitting between them. CDR3 amino acids: CASSEWGVEYTQYF. CDR3 DNA sequence: TGTGCCAGCAGTGAATGGGGAGTAGAGTATACGCAGTATTTT. Combining the CDR3 with reference TRBV25-1 and TRBJ2-3 gives the whole variable domain EADIYQTPRYLVIGTGKKITLECSQTMGHDKMYWYQQDPGMELHLIHYSYGVNSTEKGDLSSESTVSRIRTEHFPLTLESARPSHTSQYLCASSEWGVEYTQYFGPGTRLTVL.

The V gene is TRBV23-1, the J gene TRBJ1-5; 8 bases are shared with TRBD1. TRBV23-1 is marked as an open reading frame, function uncertain. The CDR3 spans 14 residues. Losses at the gene ends were 2 bases for V and 8 bases for J; bases not matched to a gene: 5. The CDR3 here is CASSQRTGLEPQHF. For the CDR3, the DNA is TGCGCCAGCAGTCAAAGGACAGGGTTAGAGCCCCAGCATTTT.

The V and J genes are TRBV12-1 and TRBJ2-7; the table calls TRBD1, which could not be checked here. TRBV12-1 counts as a pseudogene. The CDR3 spans 13 residues. In DNA, the CDR3 is TGTGCCAGCAGCTGGGACAGTACCTACGAGCAGTACTTC. This sequence encodes CASSWDSTYEQYF.